These T cell receptor beta chains were read from a single sample in a study of blood T cell repertoires in COVID-19. Repertoires were generated with immunoSEQ multiplex PCR, while TCRdb's copy carries only in-frame clones and drops some. The data show approximately 430,000 clones, about nine tenths seen once. Material: peripheral blood. These receptor sequences come from a woman in her 30s with active or convalescent COVID-19. CDR3s include the opening cysteine and the closing phenylalanine or tryptophan. A D gene is named only where the DNA matches it firmly. The size entry is marked missing in some rows and otherwise reads once, few, many or a size class.

V gene	D gene	CDR3 length	clone size	J gene	CDR3 DNA	CDR3 protein
TRBV5-8	-	13	-	TRBJ2-5	TGTGCCAGCAGCCCGGACATCCAAGAGACCCAGTACTTC	CASSPDIQETQYF
TRBV7-8	-	14	-	TRBJ2-3	TGTGCCAGCAGCTTAGGGGCAGGCATGGATACGCAGTATTTT	CASSLGAGMDTQYF
TRBV5-1	TRBD1	16	-	TRBJ1-2	TGCGCCAGCAGTCCCGGGACAGGGTTAACAAACTATGGCTACACCTTC	CASSPGTGLTNYGYTF
TRBV27	-	16	-	TRBJ1-2	TGTGCCAGCGGACGACAGGAGAACCCCGTTGCCTATGGCTACACCTTC	CASGRQENPVAYGYTF
TRBV6-2/TRBV6-3	-	16	-	TRBJ1-5	TGTGCCAGCAGTTACCAACAGGGAGATAGCAATCAGCCCCAGCATTTT	CASSYQQGDSNQPQHF
TRBV9	TRBD1	14	-	TRBJ2-7	TGTGCCAGCACCCCGGGACAGGGCCTACGGGAGCAGTACTTC	CASTPGQGLREQYF
TRBV9	TRBD2	16	-	TRBJ2-5	TGTGCCAGCAGCGTGGCTAGCGGGGGGGCCGGGGAGACCCAGTACTTC	CASSVASGGAGETQYF
TRBV9	TRBD2	16	-	TRBJ2-3	TGTGCCAGCAGCACAGCTAGCGGGAAGGGCACAGATACGCAGTATTTT	CASSTASGKGTDTQYF
TRBV3-1/TRBV3-2	TRBD2	14	-	TRBJ2-2	TGTGCCACTAAAGCGGGGGTGAACACCGGGGAGCTGTTTTTT	CATKAGVNTGELFF
TRBV9	TRBD1	19	-	TRBJ1-1	TGTGCCAGCAGCGTAGGCAGGGGGCTGCCGGGGGTCGCGAACACTGAAGCTTTCTTT	CASSVGRGLPGVANTEAFF
TRBV6-4	TRBD2	15	few	TRBJ2-3	TGTGCCAGCAGTGAACTAGCGGGTGACACAGATACGCAGTATTTT	CASSELAGDTDTQYF
TRBV4-1	-	14	-	TRBJ1-1	TGCGCCAGCAGCCAAGATCCCTTGACAGCGGAAGCTTTCTTT	CASSQDPLTAEAFF
TRBV11-1	TRBD1	15	-	TRBJ1-1	TGTGCCAGCAGCTTTAACCCGGCAGGGGGCACTGAAGCTTTCTTT	CASSFNPAGGTEAFF
TRBV11-3	-	14	-	TRBJ1-1	TGTGCCAGCAGCTCCAACCCCTCCGGGACTGAAGCTTTCTTT	CASSSNPSGTEAFF
TRBV6-5	TRBD2	15	-	TRBJ2-7	TGTGCCAGCAGGACAATAGCGGGGGGTCCCTACGAGCAGTACTTC	CASRTIAGGPYEQYF
TRBV7-7	-	13	-	TRBJ1-4	TGTGCCAGCGCTAGCAACAGTAATGAAAAACTGTTTTTT	CASASNSNEKLFF
TRBV20-1	-	16	few	TRBJ1-6	TGCAGTGCTAGTGTTGGAGGGTCCTCGTATAATTCACCCCTCCACTTT	CSASVGGSSYNSPLHF
TRBV25-1	-	12	-	TRBJ2-1	TGTGCCAGCAGTGTCTATAACGATGAGCAGTTCTTC	CASSVYNDEQFF
TRBV19	TRBD1	13	-	TRBJ1-4	TGTGCCAGTAGTATCACAGGGGATGAAAAACTGTTTTTT	CASSITGDEKLFF
TRBV19	TRBD1	14	-	TRBJ1-1	TGTGCCAGTAGTCCGGGACAGGAGAACACTGAAGCTTTCTTT	CASSPGQENTEAFF
TRBV5-1	-	14	-	TRBJ1-1	TGCGCCAGCAGCTCAGAAGTTTTGAACACTGAAGCTTTCTTT	CASSSEVLNTEAFF
TRBV10-3	-	15	-	TRBJ2-3	TGTGCCATCAGTGAAGGAGGGGGCGAAACAGATACGCAGTATTTT	CAISEGGGETDTQYF
TRBV18	TRBD2	14	-	TRBJ2-7	TGTGCCAGCTCACCAACTAGCGGGGCCTACGAGCAGTACTTC	CASSPTSGAYEQYF
TRBV4-1	-	14	-	TRBJ1-2	TGCGCCAGCAGCCAAGGGAGGGGAAGCTATGGCTACACCTTC	CASSQGRGSYGYTF
TRBV9	-	15	-	TRBJ2-1	TGTGCCAGCAGCGTAGAGGTAGCTTTGGGCAATGAGCAGTTCTTC	CASSVEVALGNEQFF
TRBV10-3	-	15	few	TRBJ2-1	TGTGCCATCAGTGAGTCGAACGGGGACTCATCTCTCCGGTTCTTC	CAISESNGDSSLRFF
TRBV6-1	-	16	-	TRBJ2-7	TGTGCCAGCAGTGAGACAGGCTCTGGTTTTTTCTACGAGCAGTACTTC	CASSETGSGFFYEQYF
TRBV27	TRBD1	15	once	TRBJ2-6	TGTGCCAGCAGTTTAGGGACAGGTGGGGCCAACGTCCTGACTTTC	CASSLGTGGANVLTF
TRBV14	-	14	-	TRBJ2-6	TGTGCCAGCAGCTTTGGGCCCGGGGCCAACGTCCTGACTTTC	CASSFGPGANVLTF
TRBV27	TRBD1	16	-	TRBJ2-2	TGTGCCAGCAGTTCCAGGGACAGGGGGTACACCGGGGAGCTGTTTTTT	CASSSRDRGYTGELFF
TRBV5-1	-	13	once	TRBJ1-2	TGCGCCAGCAGCTTGGCCGCGGAATATGGCTACACCTTC	CASSLAAEYGYTF
TRBV19	-	17	few	TRBJ1-1	TGTGCCAGTAAGGCAGCGCAAACTTACGGAGGTAACACTGAAGCTTTCTTT	CASKAAQTYGGNTEAFF
TRBV4-1	TRBD2	16	-	TRBJ2-7	TGCGCCAGCAGCCAACCACTAGCGGGGGGGCACTACGAGCAGTACTTC	CASSQPLAGGHYEQYF
TRBV29-1	TRBD2	14	-	TRBJ2-1	TGCAGCGGTATAACTAGCGGGGGGGCCTGGGAGCAGTTCTTC	CSGITSGGAWEQFF
TRBV3-1/TRBV3-2	TRBD1	14	-	TRBJ1-1	TGTGCCAGCAGCCGATCCAACAGGGGCACTGAAGCTTTCTTT	CASSRSNRGTEAFF
TRBV2	TRBD2	14	-	TRBJ2-1	TGTGCCAGCAGGAGCGGGAGCTCCTACAATGAGCAGTTCTTC	CASRSGSSYNEQFF
TRBV2	-	12	-	TRBJ1-1	TGTGCCAGCGGAACTCCGGGACTAGAAGCTTTCTTT	CASGTPGLEAFF